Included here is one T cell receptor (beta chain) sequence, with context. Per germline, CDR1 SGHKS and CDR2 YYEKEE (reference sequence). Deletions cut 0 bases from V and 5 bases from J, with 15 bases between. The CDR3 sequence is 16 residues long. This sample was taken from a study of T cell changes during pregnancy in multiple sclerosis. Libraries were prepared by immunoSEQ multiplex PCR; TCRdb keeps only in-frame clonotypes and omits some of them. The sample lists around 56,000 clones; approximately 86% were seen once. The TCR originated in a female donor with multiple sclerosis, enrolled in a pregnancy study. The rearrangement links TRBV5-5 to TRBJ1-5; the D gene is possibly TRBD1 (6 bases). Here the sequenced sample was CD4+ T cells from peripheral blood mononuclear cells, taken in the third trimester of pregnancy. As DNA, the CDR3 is TGTGCCAGCAGCTTGGGGCGGGGGCGAGAGGATCAGCCCCAGCATTTT. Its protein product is CASSLGRGREDQPQHF.